This TCR beta chain originates from a study of CD4 T cell repertoires in COVID-19. Study information: Other coronavirus spike proteins restimulated relabeled CFSE-low cells expanded with IL-2 for approximately 9 days.

CDR1 is SGHTA and CDR2 is FQGNSA in the germline V gene. The CDR3 runs 13 residues. With V trimmed by 1 base and J by 7 bases, 2 bases remained unmatched. Generated by immunoSEQ multiplex PCR, the TCRdb table keeps only in-frame clones and is missing some. The data show fewer than 25,000 clones, with 93% seen just once and around 0.66% held by the top ten. No culture step preceded sequencing of the ex vivo isolated memory T cells. As to this clone: Its antigen is not identified.

Findings of the study overall: Suggested intraclonal diversification: top SARS-CoV-2-reactive clonotypes appeared in two or three memory subsets. Some SARS-CoV-2 clonotypes, between about 6.5 and 28%, recurred in SARS-CoV and/or HKU1 cultures.

The sequenced sample was circulating follicular helper CD4+ T cells (cTfh) from blood, obtained before the COVID-19 pandemic. The sequence was obtained from a human donor who had COVID-19. The rearrangement joins TRBV7-2 to TRBJ2-3, with 7 bases fitting TRBD2. CDR3 in DNA: TGTGCCAGCAGCTTAGTCAGCGGGAATACGCAGTATTTT. It translates to CASSLVSGNTQYF.